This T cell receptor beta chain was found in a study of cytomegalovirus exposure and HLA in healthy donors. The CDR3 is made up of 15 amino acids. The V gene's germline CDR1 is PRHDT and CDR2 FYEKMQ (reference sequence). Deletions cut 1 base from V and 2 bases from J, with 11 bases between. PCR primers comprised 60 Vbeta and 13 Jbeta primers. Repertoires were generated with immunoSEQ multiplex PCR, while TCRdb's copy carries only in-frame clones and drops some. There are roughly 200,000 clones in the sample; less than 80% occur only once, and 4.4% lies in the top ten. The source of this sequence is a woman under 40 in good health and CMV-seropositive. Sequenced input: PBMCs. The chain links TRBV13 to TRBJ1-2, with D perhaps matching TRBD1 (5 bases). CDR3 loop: CASSLALQGNYGYTF. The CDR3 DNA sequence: TGTGCCAGCAGCTTAGCCCTCCAGGGAAACTATGGCTACACCTTC.